These T cell receptor beta chains were read from a single sample in a study of vaccination and CD4 T cells after COVID-19. TCRdb called the PCR reads again in MiXCR, with one record for every CDR3 protein. The profile covers about 23,000 distinct CDR3 sequences, with approximately 42% appearing a single time and just under 5% taken by the ten largest. These receptors' antigens are unknown. The source material was CD4+ T cells from blood, cultured in vitro, sampled about 7 months after SARS-CoV-2 vaccination. The receptor set was obtained from a human donor who had recovered from COVID-19. Each CDR3 is given with its conserved first and last residue. D genes are given only for firm matches. Clone size is shown for a subset of rows, as once, few, many or a class of expanded clone.

TRBJ2-7	.	TRBD2	TRBV10-3	CAISEPGGQEEQYF	TGTGCCATCAGTGAGCCGGGGGGGCAGGAGGAGCAGTACTTC
TRBJ2-1	few	.	TRBV7-2	CASSHRGGRSTSSYNEQFF	TGTGCCAGCAGCCACAGGGGGGGGCGTTCCACCAGCTCCTACAATGAGCAGTTCTTC
TRBJ2-3	.	TRBD2	TRBV28	CASSTSGRGGTDTQYF	TGTGCCAGCAGCACGAGCGGGAGGGGAGGCACAGATACGCAGTATTTT
TRBJ2-3	.	.	TRBV28	CASSLGLTNGGTDTQYF	TGTGCCAGCAGTCTTGGCCTGACTAACGGGGGCACAGATACGCAGTATTTT
TRBJ2-2	.	TRBD1	TRBV9	CASSEQGAVAGELFF	TGTGCCAGCTCCGAACAGGGGGCGGTAGCCGGGGAGCTGTTTTTT
TRBJ2-3	few	TRBD2	TRBV7-9	CASSLAQLAGGRADTQYF	TGTGCCAGCAGCTTAGCCCAACTAGCGGGAGGACGGGCAGATACGCAGTATTTT
TRBJ2-3	.	.	TRBV7-2	CASSLVQGWKDTQYF	TGTGCCAGCAGCTTAGTCCAGGGTTGGAAAGATACGCAGTATTTT
TRBJ1-2	few	.	TRBV6-5	CASSYQQGSYYGYTF	TGTGCCAGCAGTTACCAGCAGGGATCTTACTATGGCTACACCTTC
TRBJ2-7	.	.	TRBV18	CASSLSRSSYEQYF	TGTGCCAGCTCACTATCAAGGAGCTCCTACGAGCAGTACTTC
TRBJ1-5	.	TRBD1	TRBV6-5	CASSYTNRGGNQPQHF	TGTGCCAGCAGTTACACGAACAGGGGCGGGAATCAGCCCCAGCATTTT
TRBJ2-5	few	TRBD2	TRBV24-1	CATSDASGRIPGETQYF	TGTGCCACCAGTGATGCTAGCGGGAGGATACCAGGAGAGACCCAGTACTTC
TRBJ1-1	few	.	TRBV28	CASSSYQGPTEAFF	TGTGCCAGCAGTTCCTATCAGGGTCCCACTGAAGCTTTCTTT
TRBJ2-6	once	.	TRBV5-1	CASSPDAGANVLTF	TGCGCCAGCAGCCCGGATGCTGGGGCCAACGTCCTGACTTTC
TRBJ2-3	.	TRBD1	TRBV7-9	CASSSITGQGIGTQYF	TGTGCCAGCAGCTCTATTACGGGACAGGGGATCGGTACGCAGTATTTT
TRBJ1-1	.	.	TRBV25-1	CASSGPSSRRAFF	TGTGCCAGCAGTGGGCCGTCGTCTAGGAGAGCTTTCTTT
TRBJ2-3	.	.	TRBV20-1	CSARDETKDTQYF	TGCAGTGCTAGAGATGAGACAAAAGATACGCAGTATTTT
TRBJ1-2	few	.	TRBV15	CATSRGSYGYTF	TGTGCCACCAGCAGAGGCAGCTATGGCTACACCTTC
TRBJ2-3	few	TRBD2	TRBV7-9	CASRSPDSGTSSTDTQYF	TGTGCCAGCAGATCCCCTGATAGCGGGACCTCTAGCACAGATACGCAGTATTTT
TRBJ1-2	few	TRBD1	TRBV7-2	CASSLDRGVKGYTF	TGTGCCAGCAGTCTTGACAGGGGCGTGAAGGGCTACACCTTC
TRBJ2-3	.	TRBD2	TRBV19	CASRREGRGDTQYF	TGTGCCAGTAGGCGGGAGGGCCGAGGAGATACGCAGTATTTT
TRBJ2-5	once	TRBD2	TRBV4-3	CASSQVRVAGWVQETQYF	TGCGCCAGCAGCCAAGTACGGGTAGCGGGATGGGTCCAAGAGACCCAGTACTTC
TRBJ2-2	few	TRBD2	TRBV7-9	CASSLASWTSGNTGELFF	TGTGCCAGCAGCTTAGCGTCTTGGACTAGCGGTAACACCGGGGAGCTGTTTTTT
TRBJ2-2	.	.	TRBV6-1	CASSVRGGANTGELFF	TGTGCCAGCAGCGTTCGTGGGGGAGCGAACACCGGGGAGCTGTTTTTT
TRBJ1-1	.	.	TRBV19	CASRRTENTEAFF	TGTGCCAGTAGGAGGACGGAGAACACTGAAGCTTTCTTT
TRBJ2-7	.	TRBD1	TRBV20-1	CSARDARDRASYEQYF	TGCAGTGCTAGAGATGCCCGGGACAGGGCTTCCTACGAGCAGTACTTC
TRBJ2-2	.	.	TRBV7-3	CASSLGRVTGELFF	TGTGCCAGCAGCTTAGGCAGGGTCACCGGGGAGCTGTTTTTT
TRBJ1-6	.	.	TRBV28	CASREPTVFSPLHF	TGTGCCAGCAGAGAGCCGACAGTATTTTCACCCCTCCACTTT
TRBJ1-4	few	.	TRBV20-1	CSAPWTTNEKLFF	TGCAGTGCGCCGTGGACAACTAATGAAAAACTGTTTTTT
TRBJ1-3	once	.	TRBV28	CASSQRVSGNTIYF	TGTGCCAGCAGTCAGCGCGTCTCTGGAAACACCATATATTTT
TRBJ2-3	few	.	TRBV27	CASSKGGSTDTQYF	TGTGCCAGCAGTAAGGGGGGGAGCACAGATACGCAGTATTTT
TRBJ2-6	.	.	TRBV9	CASTPHAGANVLTF	TGTGCCAGCACTCCACATGCTGGGGCCAACGTCCTGACTTTC
TRBJ2-7	.	.	TRBV28	CASTLMGSSPYEQYF	TGTGCCAGCACCCTAATGGGATCATCCCCCTACGAGCAGTACTTC
TRBJ1-2	.	.	TRBV28	CASSYQPYGYTF	TGTGCCAGCAGTTACCAGCCGTATGGCTACACCTTC
TRBJ2-5	.	.	TRBV10-1	CASSGGDGPQETQYF	TGCGCCAGCAGTGGAGGAGATGGGCCCCAAGAGACCCAGTACTTC
TRBJ2-2	.	.	TRBV2	CASSYSINTGELFF	TGTGCCAGCAGTTATTCTATTAACACCGGGGAGCTGTTTTTT
TRBJ2-1	few	.	TRBV20-1	CSARHPPSYNEQFF	TGCAGTGCTAGACACCCACCCTCCTACAATGAGCAGTTCTTC
TRBJ2-3	.	.	TRBV11-3	CASSRGELGTDTQYF	TGTGCCAGCAGTCGAGGGGAACTGGGCACAGATACGCAGTATTTT
TRBJ2-7	.	.	TRBV20-1	CSARSPAYEQYF	TGCAGTGCTAGGAGCCCCGCCTACGAGCAGTACTTC
TRBJ2-5	few	TRBD1	TRBV7-8	CASSLGSTQGQGVLQETQYF	TGTGCCAGCAGCTTAGGATCGACTCAGGGACAGGGCGTTTTGCAAGAGACCCAGTACTTC
TRBJ2-2	.	.	TRBV28	CATTQTSKTGELFF	TGTGCCACTACACAAACGAGTAAGACCGGGGAGCTGTTTTTT